This T cell receptor beta chain was profiled in a study of T cells after yellow fever vaccination. Study-wide results and caveats: Peaking faster, on day 5 versus 15, the secondary response was nonetheless weaker. Overall, a small share of clonotypes was seen in both CD4 and CD8 compartments. Bulk-population clonotypes that are abundant could appear as contaminants in FACS-sorted repertoires.

The study made its TCR cDNA through 5'RACE template switching. That step introduced a universal primer site along with UMIs. A single record per CDR3 protein comes from TCRdb applying MiXCR to the 5' RACE reads. This sample has 250,000 to 350,000 distinct CDR3 sequences, with approximately 4% found just once. Germline V gene sequence: CDR1 LNHNV, CDR2 YYDKDF (reference sequence). The CDR3 contains 15 residues. V lost 1 base and J lost 2, with 12 bases in between. This clonotype was observed a few times. The antigen remains unidentified. The material was PBMCs, obtained 15 days after the yellow fever booster vaccination. This chain uses TRBV15 with TRBJ2-7; D tentatively reads TRBD1 or TRBD2 (5 bases each). The TCR sequence derives from a man aged 18 to 29 who received the YFV17D yellow fever vaccine. The CDR3 coding sequence is TGTGCCACCAGCAGAGGCCGGGACGGAACCTACGAGCAGTACTTC. Translated, it gives CATSRGRDGTYEQYF.